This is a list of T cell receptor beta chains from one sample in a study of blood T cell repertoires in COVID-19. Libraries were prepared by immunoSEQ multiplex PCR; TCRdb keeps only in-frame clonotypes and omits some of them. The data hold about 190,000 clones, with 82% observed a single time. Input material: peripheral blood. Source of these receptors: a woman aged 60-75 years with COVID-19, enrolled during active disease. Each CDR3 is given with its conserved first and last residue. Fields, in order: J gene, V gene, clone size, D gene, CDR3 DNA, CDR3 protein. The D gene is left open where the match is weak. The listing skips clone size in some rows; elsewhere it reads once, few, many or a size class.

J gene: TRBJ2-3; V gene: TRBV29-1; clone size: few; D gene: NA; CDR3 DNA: TGCAGCGGTTCCGCGTCCACAGATACAGATACGCAGTATTTT; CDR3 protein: CSGSASTDTDTQYF
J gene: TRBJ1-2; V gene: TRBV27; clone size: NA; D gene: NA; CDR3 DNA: TGTGCCAGCAGCCCTCGTCGGGGGAACTATGGCTACACCTTC; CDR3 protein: CASSPRRGNYGYTF
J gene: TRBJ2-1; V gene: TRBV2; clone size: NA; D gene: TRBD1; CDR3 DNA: TGTGCCAGCAGAGGGACAGTAGTGGGCAATGAGCAGTTCTTC; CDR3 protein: CASRGTVVGNEQFF
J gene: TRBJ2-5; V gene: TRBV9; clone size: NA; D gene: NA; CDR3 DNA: TGTGCCAGCAGCGTAAGGGGGAGTCAAGAGACCCAGTACTTC; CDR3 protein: CASSVRGSQETQYF
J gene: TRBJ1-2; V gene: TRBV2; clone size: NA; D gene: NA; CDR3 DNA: TGTGCCAGCAGTGAAGGGAGACAGGCCCGGGCCTATGGCTACACCTTC; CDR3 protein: CASSEGRQARAYGYTF
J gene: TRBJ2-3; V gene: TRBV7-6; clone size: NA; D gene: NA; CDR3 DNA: TGTGCCAGCAGCTTTGAAGAGCAAACCGGGACAGATACGCAGTATTTT; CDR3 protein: CASSFEEQTGTDTQYF
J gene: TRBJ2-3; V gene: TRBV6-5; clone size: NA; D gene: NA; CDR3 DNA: TGTGCCAGCAGTTACTCGATGGTCGGGGTCACAGATACGCAGTATTTT; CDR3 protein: CASSYSMVGVTDTQYF
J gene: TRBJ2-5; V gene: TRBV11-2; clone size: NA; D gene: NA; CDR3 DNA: TGTGCCAGCAGCTCATTCCGGGAGGAGACCCAGTACTTC; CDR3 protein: CASSSFREETQYF
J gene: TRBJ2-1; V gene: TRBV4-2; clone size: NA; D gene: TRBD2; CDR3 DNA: TGTGCCAGCAGCCAAGATCGTCGGAGAGTAGCGGGAGTAATCTTC; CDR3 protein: CASSQDRRRVAGVIF
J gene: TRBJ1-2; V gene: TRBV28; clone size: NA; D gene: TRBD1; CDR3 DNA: TGTGCCAGCAGTTTGTCCAGGGGGTATAGTTATGGCTACACCTTC; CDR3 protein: CASSLSRGYSYGYTF
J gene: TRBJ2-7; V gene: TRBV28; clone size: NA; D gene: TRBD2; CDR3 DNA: TGTGCCAGCAGAACTAGCGGATACGAGCAGTACTTC; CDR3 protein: CASRTSGYEQYF
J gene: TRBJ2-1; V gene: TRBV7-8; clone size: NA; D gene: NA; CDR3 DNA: TGTGCCAGCAGTTCACTTACCCGGGGTGGTGAGCAGTTCTTC; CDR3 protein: CASSSLTRGGEQFF
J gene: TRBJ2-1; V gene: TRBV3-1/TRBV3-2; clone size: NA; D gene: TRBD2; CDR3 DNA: TGTGCCAGCAGCTTAGCGGGGATACAATACAATGAGCAGTTCTTC; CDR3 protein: CASSLAGIQYNEQFF
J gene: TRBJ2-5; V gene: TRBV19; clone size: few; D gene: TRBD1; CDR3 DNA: TGTGCCAGTAGTACTCGGCAGAGGGGGCTCCAAGAGACCCAGTACTTC; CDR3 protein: CASSTRQRGLQETQYF
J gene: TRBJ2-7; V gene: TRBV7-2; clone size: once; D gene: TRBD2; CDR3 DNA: TGTGCCAGCAGCAAAGGACTAGCAGGAACCCACTCCTACGAGCAGTACTTC; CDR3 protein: CASSKGLAGTHSYEQYF
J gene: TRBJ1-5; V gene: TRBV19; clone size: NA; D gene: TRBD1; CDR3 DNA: TGTGCCAGTAGTATAAGGCAGGGGGTTCAGCCCCAGCATTTT; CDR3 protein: CASSIRQGVQPQHF
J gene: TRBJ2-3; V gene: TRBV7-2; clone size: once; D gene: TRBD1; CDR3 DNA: TGTGCCAGCAGCCCCGGGGGACAGGGACTAGATACGCAGTATTTT; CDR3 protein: CASSPGGQGLDTQYF
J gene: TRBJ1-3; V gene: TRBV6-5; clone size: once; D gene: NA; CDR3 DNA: TGTGCCAGCACAGGGCCTCACTCTGGAAACACCATATATTTT; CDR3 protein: CASTGPHSGNTIYF
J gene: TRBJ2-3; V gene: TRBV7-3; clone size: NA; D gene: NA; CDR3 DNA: TGTGCCAGCAGCTCTAATAAGCGGACCCCTAGCACAGATACGCAGTATTTT; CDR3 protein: CASSSNKRTPSTDTQYF
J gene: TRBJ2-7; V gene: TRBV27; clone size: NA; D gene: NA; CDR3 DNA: TGTGCCAGCAGATCTGGTCTAGTCCCCCCCTACGAGCAGTACTTC; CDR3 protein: CASRSGLVPPYEQYF
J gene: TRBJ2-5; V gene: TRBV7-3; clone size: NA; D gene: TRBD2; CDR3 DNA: TGTGCCAGCAGCCGGGGACTACCGCCCGAGACCCAGTACTTC; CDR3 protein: CASSRGLPPETQYF
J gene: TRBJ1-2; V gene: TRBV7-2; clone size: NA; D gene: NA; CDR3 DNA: TGTGCCAGCAGCTTACCCACGGGGGTGGGGTATGGCTACACCTTC; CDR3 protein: CASSLPTGVGYGYTF
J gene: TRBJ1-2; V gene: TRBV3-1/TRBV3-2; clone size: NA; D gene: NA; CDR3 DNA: TGTGCCAGCAGCTTTAGACAGGACCGAAACTATGGCTACACCTTC; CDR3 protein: CASSFRQDRNYGYTF
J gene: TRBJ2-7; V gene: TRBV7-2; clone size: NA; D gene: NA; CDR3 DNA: TGTGCCAGCAGCTTAATAGGAGGTGGGAGCACCACCTACGAGCAGTACTTC; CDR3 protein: CASSLIGGGSTTYEQYF
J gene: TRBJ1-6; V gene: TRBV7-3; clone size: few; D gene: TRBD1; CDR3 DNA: TGTGCCAGCAGCTTACACCGACAGGGGTCGGGTTCACCCCTCCACTTT; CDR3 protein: CASSLHRQGSGSPLHF
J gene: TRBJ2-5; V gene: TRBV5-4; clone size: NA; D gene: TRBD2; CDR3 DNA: TGTGCCAGCAGCCCCGGGACTAGCGGGGACAGAAGGGAGACCCAGTACTTC; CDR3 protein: CASSPGTSGDRRETQYF
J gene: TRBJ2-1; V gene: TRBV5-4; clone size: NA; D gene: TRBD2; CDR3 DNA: TGTGCCAGCAGCTTAGGGCGCGGGGGGTCCTACAATGAGCAGTTCTTC; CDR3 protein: CASSLGRGGSYNEQFF
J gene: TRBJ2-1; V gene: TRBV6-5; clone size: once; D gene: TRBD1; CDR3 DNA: TGTGCCAGCAGCACGGGACAGGGGACCTACAATGAGCAGTTCTTC; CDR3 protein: CASSTGQGTYNEQFF
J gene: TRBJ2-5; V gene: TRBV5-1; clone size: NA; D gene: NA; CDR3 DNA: TGCGCCAGCAGCTTGAACAGTTCCCCCCAAGAGACCCAGTACTTC; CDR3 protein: CASSLNSSPQETQYF
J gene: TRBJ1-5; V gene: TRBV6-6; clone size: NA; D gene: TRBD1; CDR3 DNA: TGTGCCAGCAGTCTAAAAAAACGCAGACAGGGGGATAGCAATCAGCCCCAGCATTTT; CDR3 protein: CASSLKKRRQGDSNQPQHF
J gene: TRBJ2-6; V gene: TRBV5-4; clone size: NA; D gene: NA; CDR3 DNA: TGTGCCAGCAGCCCCTTAACAGTCTCTGGGGCCAACGTCCTGACTTTC; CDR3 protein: CASSPLTVSGANVLTF